The sequence of this T cell receptor beta chain was determined in a study of cytotoxic CD8 clonotypes in ibrutinib-treated CLL. Study results and caveats: Clonotypes that were public were uncommon, and they contracted or stayed stable on treatment.

Turning to this clone: As yet, its antigen is unknown.

Measured with immunoSEQ multiplex PCR; TCRdb has only the in-frame clones, and not every one. The sample holds 150,000 to 200,000 clones, 81% seen once. V was trimmed by 3 bases and J by 5 bases, leaving 19 bases between them. Germline CDR1 and CDR2: SGHTA and FQGTGA. The CDR3 covers 16 residues. This TCR derives from a human donor with chronic lymphocytic leukemia. The V call is TRBV7-3, the J call TRBJ1-1; maybe TRBD1 (5 bases). The sequencing here drew on PBMCs, taken after 12 months of ibrutinib treatment. CDR3 in DNA: TGTGCCAGCAGCTTCGCCGCAACTGGGGCGGGGACTGAAGCTTTCTTT. As protein: CASSFAATGAGTEAFF.